Listed here are 20 T cell receptor beta chains from one sample, sequenced in a study of blood T cell repertoires in COVID-19. This table comes from immunoSEQ multiplex PCR, and its TCRdb copy is limited to in-frame clones, with some not included. This sample has over 130,000 clones; roughly 76% occur once, and the top ten carry roughly 9%. Sequencing used peripheral blood. Receptors were obtained from a woman aged 45-65 years with active or convalescent COVID-19.

This clone has ten or more counts. The chain links TRBV7-9 to TRBJ2-2, with 13 bases matching TRBD2. Germline V lookup: CDR1 SEHNR, CDR2 FQNEAQ (reference sequence). Losses at the gene ends were 5 bases for V and 7 bases for J; bases not matched to a gene: 7. The CDR3 extends over 16 amino acids. As DNA, the CDR3 is TGTGCCAGCAGCCCGACTAGCGGGGGGTTTGGCGGGGAGCTGTTTTTT. Its translation is CASSPTSGGFGGELFF.

The count of this clone is one. The chain combines TRBV3-1 (or the pseudogene TRBV3-2) with TRBJ1-2; weak D call: TRBD1 (5 bases). Germline loops: CDR1 LGHDT, CDR2 YNNKEL (reference sequence). Between the trimmed V and J ends, which lost 4 bases and 6 bases, there was a span of 18 bases. The CDR3 runs 15 residues. CDR3 sequence: CASSRGPSRADGYTF. The CDR3 DNA reads as TGTGCCAGCAGCCGGGGCCCAAGCCGGGCCGATGGCTACACCTTC.

The chain employs TRBV4-3 and TRBJ1-6, with 10 bases aligning to TRBD1. This CDR3 has 15 residues. The junction had 5 bases not matched to a gene; V was cut back by 1 base and J by 11 bases. Germline V lookup: CDR1 LGHNA, CDR2 YSLEER. In DNA form, the CDR3 reads TGCGCCAGCAGCCAAGTGAGGGGACAGGGGCCACCCCTCCACTTT. Protein: CASSQVRGQGPPLHF.

This sequence joins TRBV2 and TRBJ1-1; 7 bases map to TRBD1. V was pared by 7 bases and J by 0 bases, with 14 bases of the junction left unmatched. There are 17 residues in the CDR3. Germline V gene data show CDR1 as SNHLY and CDR2 as FYNNEI. This chain's CDR3 is CASTEPPQGVMNTEAFF. For the CDR3, the DNA is TGTGCCAGCACCGAACCCCCCCAGGGGGTTATGAACACTGAAGCTTTCTTT.

This chain uses TRBV11-3 with TRBJ2-7; a possible D gene is TRBD1 (6 bases). The CDR3 sequence is 14 residues long. Germline values: CDR1 SGHNT, CDR2 YENEEA. With 6 bases removed from V and 3 bases from J, the gap between germline ends came to 15 bases. The CDR3 reads CASSLRDNNYEQYF. The DNA of the CDR3 is TGTGCCAGCAGTTTGAGGGACAACAACTACGAGCAGTACTTC.

The chain joins TRBV6-1 to TRBJ1-2; 7 bases map to TRBD1. This CDR3 region has 16 residues. Germline CDR1 MNHNS, CDR2 SASEGT. V shed 4 bases, J shed 0 bases, and the junction held 8 bases outside the gene matches. CDR3 sequence (DNA): TGTGCCAGCAGTGGCGTGGGACAGTCGACTAACTATGGCTACACCTTC. As protein: CASSGVGQSTNYGYTF.

The chain carries TRBV11-3 and TRBJ2-2, with D unresolved. Looked up from germline, CDR1 is SGHNT and CDR2 is YENEEA. This CDR3 region has 18 residues. V was pared by 2 bases and J by 0 bases, with 16 bases between. CDR3 sequence reads: CASSLRPVREANTGELFF. The CDR3 DNA reads TGTGCCAGCAGCTTAAGACCCGTCAGAGAGGCGAACACCGGGGAGCTGTTTTTT.

In its sample, this clone was seen a few times. The chain couples TRBV4-2 to TRBJ2-1, with 8 positions matching TRBD2. Trimming removed 0 bases from V and 9 bases from J; junction bases left unmatched: 10. The CDR3 sequence is 16 residues long. Germline CDR1 LGHNA, CDR2 YNFKEQ. The CDR3 DNA is TGTGCCAGCAGCCAAGATGTCCTAGTAGCGGGGAGTGAGCAGTTCTTC. Its protein product is CASSQDVLVAGSEQFF.

The chain is built from TRBV28 and TRBJ2-1; TRBD2 aligns across 8 bases. Germline lookup yields CDR1 MDHEN and CDR2 SYDVKM. The CDR3 length is 17 residues. The V segment lost 5 bases and the J segment 7 bases; nucleotides outside the gene matches: 16. CDR3 residues: CASSSQPGRASGNEQFF. DNA of the CDR3: TGTGCCAGCAGTAGCCAGCCCGGGAGGGCCAGTGGGAATGAGCAGTTCTTC.

Note on this clone: The same CDR3 arises from other DNA sequences in this sample as well. The chain uses TRBV3-1 (or the pseudogene TRBV3-2) and TRBJ1-1, with D possibly matching TRBD1 (5 bases). Looked up from germline, CDR1 is LGHDT and CDR2 is YNNKEL (reference sequence). This CDR3 is 14 amino acids long. V dropped 3 bases and J dropped 5 bases, with 13 bases sitting between them. The CDR3 region is CASSQGRAGTEAFF. As DNA, the CDR3 is TGTGCCAGCAGCCAGGGCAGGGCTGGGACTGAAGCTTTCTTT.

The chain carries TRBV10-3 and TRBJ1-2; tentative D call: TRBD1 (5 bases). CDR3 length: 14 amino acids. V gave up 2 bases and J gave up 6 bases, with 13 bases separating them. The germline V gene has CDR1 ENHRY and CDR2 SYGVKD. The CDR3 region is CAISEPTVTNGYTF. The CDR3 bases are TGTGCCATCAGTGAGCCGACAGTCACCAATGGCTACACCTTC.

The chain combines TRBV7-2 with TRBJ1-5, with D maybe TRBD1 (6 bases). The germline V and J ends were trimmed by 5 bases and 0 bases, with 11 bases remaining between them. Germline CDR1 and CDR2: SGHTA and FQGNSA. The CDR3 totals 15 residues. The CDR3 bases are TGTGCCAGCAGCCTTGGACAGCTTAGCAATCAGCCCCAGCATTTT. Protein: CASSLGQLSNQPQHF. The whole variable domain, remainder taken from reference TRBV7-2 and TRBJ1-5, is GAGVSQSPSNKVTEKGKDVELRCDPISGHTALYWYRQSLGQGLEFLIYFQGNSAPDKSGLPSDRFSAERTGGSVSTLTIQRTQQEDSAVYLCASSLGQLSNQPQHFGDGTRLSIL.

This clone was counted only a few times. The chain combines TRBV30 with TRBJ1-2, with TRBD1 as a possible D gene (5 bases). Trimming took off 6 bases at V and 3 bases at J, with 20 bases between the two ends. The CDR3 is 15 amino acids. Germline V gives CDR1 GTSNPN, CDR2 SVGIG (reference sequence). This CDR3 reads CACDLMGAGHYGYTF. Written as DNA, the CDR3 is TGTGCCTGCGACCTGATGGGCGCAGGGCACTATGGCTACACCTTC.

DNA for the CDR3: TGCGCCAGCAGCCCGGGGGACAGGGAAGCTTTCTTT. The encoded protein is CASSPGDREAFF. This chain joins TRBV5-1 and TRBJ1-1; 8 nucleotides line up with TRBD1. Germline V gene sequence: CDR1 SGHRS, CDR2 YFSETQ. The CDR3 has 12 amino acids. V was clipped by 4 bases and J by 8 bases; unmatched bases: 4.

The chain uses TRBV29-1 and TRBJ1-1; D is unclear. The germline V gene encodes CDR1 SQVTM and CDR2 ANQGSEA. The V end lost 3 bases, the J end lost 1 base, and 12 bases lay between the germline ends. The CDR3 spans 14 residues. The CDR3: CSVDRSGGNTEAFF. The CDR3 DNA sequence: TGCAGCGTTGACAGGTCGGGAGGGAACACTGAAGCTTTCTTT.

This chain joins TRBV6-1 and TRBJ1-3; 7 nucleotides match TRBD1. Germline CDR1 reads MNHNS; CDR2 reads SASEGT. V gave up 1 base and J gave up 2 bases; unmatched junction bases: 17. CDR3 size: 20 residues. The CDR3 sequence is CASSEVVPATGVNAGNTIYF. Here the CDR3 DNA reads TGTGCCAGCAGTGAAGTGGTCCCGGCAACAGGGGTAAATGCTGGAAACACCATATATTTT.

The V gene is TRBV6-4, the J gene TRBJ1-1; unclear D gene. Germline V gene lookup returns CDR1 MRHNA and CDR2 SNTAGT. The V end was cut by 8 bases, the J end by 1 base, with 20 bases between. The CDR3 covers 16 residues. The DNA for the CDR3 is TGTGCCAGCTTGCGGGGATTCACCTTCCCGAACACTGAAGCTTTCTTT. Its translation is CASLRGFTFPNTEAFF.

The chain recombines TRBV5-1 with TRBJ2-3; 7 bases fit TRBD1. The V and J ends lost 4 bases and 3 bases, in that order; junction bases with no gene match: 5. The CDR3 has 14 amino acids. Per germline, CDR1 SGHRS and CDR2 YFSETQ. The CDR3 bases are TGCGCCAGCAGCCGGGACAGCAGAACAGATACGCAGTATTTT. Translation: CASSRDSRTDTQYF.

The CDR3 sequence: CASSQATTTTDTQYF. As DNA, the CDR3 is TGCGCCAGCAGCCAAGCGACTACGACCACAGATACGCAGTATTTT. The J gene is TRBJ2-3, the V gene TRBV4-1, with D maybe TRBD2 (5 bases). V was shortened by 1 base and J by 2 bases, with 10 bases between the two germline ends. This CDR3 spans 15 amino acids. Germline V lookup: CDR1 MGHRA, CDR2 YSYEKL.

The chain combines TRBV5-6 with TRBJ1-1; 8 positions agree with TRBD1. Unmatched junction bases numbered 3, after V lost 0 bases and J lost 2 bases. This CDR3 is built from 15 residues. The V gene's germline CDR1 is SGHDT and CDR2 YYEEEE. In DNA form, the CDR3 reads TGTGCCAGCAGCTTGGAAGACAGGGGCAACACTGAAGCTTTCTTT. It specifies CASSLEDRGNTEAFF.